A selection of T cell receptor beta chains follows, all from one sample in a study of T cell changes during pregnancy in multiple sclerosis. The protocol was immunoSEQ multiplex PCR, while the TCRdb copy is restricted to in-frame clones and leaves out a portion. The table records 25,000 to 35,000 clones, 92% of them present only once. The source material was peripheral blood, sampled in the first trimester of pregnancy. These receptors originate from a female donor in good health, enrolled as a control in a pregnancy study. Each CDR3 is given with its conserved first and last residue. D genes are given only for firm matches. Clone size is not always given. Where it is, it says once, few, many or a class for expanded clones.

cdr3_nt: TGTGCCAGCAGTGAATCTCCTCCCTACGAGCAGTACTTC; cdr3_aa: CASSESPPYEQYF; clone_size: NA; v_call: TRBV2; d_call: NA; j_call: TRBJ2-7
cdr3_nt: TGTGCCAGTTCTTTTTTGAGCGGGAATGAGCAGTTCTTC; cdr3_aa: CASSFLSGNEQFF; clone_size: NA; v_call: TRBV19; d_call: NA; j_call: TRBJ2-1
cdr3_nt: TGTGCCAGCAGTGCCAAGACAGGCTCTGGAAACACCATATATTTT; cdr3_aa: CASSAKTGSGNTIYF; clone_size: NA; v_call: TRBV6-1; d_call: NA; j_call: TRBJ1-3
cdr3_nt: TGTGCCAGCAGCCAGACCGGGACTAGCGGGGGGGATCACTCTGGGGCCAACGTCCTGACTTTC; cdr3_aa: CASSQTGTSGGDHSGANVLTF; clone_size: NA; v_call: TRBV27; d_call: TRBD2; j_call: TRBJ2-6
cdr3_nt: TGTGCCACCAAACCATCTCGGACACTCTTGGGCGGCTACACCTTC; cdr3_aa: CATKPSRTLLGGYTF; clone_size: once; v_call: TRBV27; d_call: NA; j_call: TRBJ1-2
cdr3_nt: TGCGCCAGCAGCTTGGAGGGTGACAGGTCGAGTGGCTACACCTTC; cdr3_aa: CASSLEGDRSSGYTF; clone_size: NA; v_call: TRBV5-1; d_call: NA; j_call: TRBJ1-2
cdr3_nt: TGTGCCAGCAGCTACGGTAGCAATCAGCCCCAGCATTTT; cdr3_aa: CASSYGSNQPQHF; clone_size: once; v_call: TRBV7-2; d_call: NA; j_call: TRBJ1-5
cdr3_nt: TGTGCCAGCAGCCTAGGACAGGGGATAGCTTTCTTT; cdr3_aa: CASSLGQGIAFF; clone_size: NA; v_call: TRBV7-2; d_call: TRBD1; j_call: TRBJ1-1
cdr3_nt: TGTGCCAGCAGCCGGGTGGGCTCTGGGGCCAACGTCCTGACTTTC; cdr3_aa: CASSRVGSGANVLTF; clone_size: NA; v_call: TRBV5-8; d_call: NA; j_call: TRBJ2-6
cdr3_nt: TGTGCCAGCAGCTCACTGACAGGCCCATACAATGAGCAGTTCTTC; cdr3_aa: CASSSLTGPYNEQFF; clone_size: NA; v_call: TRBV7-9; d_call: NA; j_call: TRBJ2-1
cdr3_nt: TGTGCCAGCAGTGAATCAGACAGTCCGGTGGTCCAGCCCCAGCATTTT; cdr3_aa: CASSESDSPVVQPQHF; clone_size: NA; v_call: TRBV6-1; d_call: NA; j_call: TRBJ1-5
cdr3_nt: TGTGCCAGCAGCTTATTCAGGGAAGGAAAACTGTTTTTT; cdr3_aa: CASSLFREGKLFF; clone_size: NA; v_call: TRBV7-6; d_call: NA; j_call: TRBJ1-4
cdr3_nt: TGCAGCGTTGCAGCGGGGAGGAATGAGCAGTTCTTC; cdr3_aa: CSVAAGRNEQFF; clone_size: NA; v_call: TRBV29-1; d_call: TRBD2; j_call: TRBJ2-1
cdr3_nt: TGTGCCAGCAGTTTGACAGGGCGTGGGGAAAAACTGTTTTTT; cdr3_aa: CASSLTGRGEKLFF; clone_size: NA; v_call: TRBV27; d_call: TRBD1; j_call: TRBJ1-4
cdr3_nt: TGTGCCTGCGATTTGACAGATACGCAGTATTTT; cdr3_aa: CACDLTDTQYF; clone_size: NA; v_call: TRBV6-1; d_call: NA; j_call: TRBJ2-3
cdr3_nt: TGTGCCAGCAGTGGTAGACAGGGCTATAGCAATCAGCCCCAGCATTTT; cdr3_aa: CASSGRQGYSNQPQHF; clone_size: NA; v_call: TRBV6-1; d_call: TRBD1; j_call: TRBJ1-5
cdr3_nt: TGTGCCAGTAGTATAGATCATGGAGGTTACACTGAAGCTTTCTTT; cdr3_aa: CASSIDHGGYTEAFF; clone_size: NA; v_call: TRBV19; d_call: NA; j_call: TRBJ1-1
cdr3_nt: TGTGCCAGCAGCGCCACACAGGGGGCCGGCTATGGCTACACCTTC; cdr3_aa: CASSATQGAGYGYTF; clone_size: NA; v_call: TRBV9; d_call: TRBD1; j_call: TRBJ1-2
cdr3_nt: TGTGCTAGTGGTTTGGCTCGACTAGCGGGAATCCCCTCCTACGAGCAGTACTTC; cdr3_aa: CASGLARLAGIPSYEQYF; clone_size: NA; v_call: TRBV12-5; d_call: TRBD2; j_call: TRBJ2-7
cdr3_nt: TGCGCCAGCAGGAATCCGGGACAGGCTATCTATGGCTACACCTTC; cdr3_aa: CASRNPGQAIYGYTF; clone_size: once; v_call: TRBV5-1; d_call: TRBD1; j_call: TRBJ1-2
cdr3_nt: TGTGCCAGCTCAGGAGGGGCCTCTGAGACCCAGTACTTC; cdr3_aa: CASSGGASETQYF; clone_size: NA; v_call: TRBV7-2; d_call: NA; j_call: TRBJ2-5
cdr3_nt: TGTGCCAGCAGCCAGGCCAGGGGGCGCGACTACGAGCAGTACTTC; cdr3_aa: CASSQARGRDYEQYF; clone_size: NA; v_call: TRBV14; d_call: TRBD1; j_call: TRBJ2-7
cdr3_nt: TGTTTGTCCAGTTCAGCTAACTATGGCTACACCTTC; cdr3_aa: CLSSSANYGYTF; clone_size: NA; v_call: TRBV30; d_call: NA; j_call: TRBJ1-2
cdr3_nt: TGTGCCAGCGGCAAAAAGGACAGGGCGGGTTCACCCCTCCACTTT; cdr3_aa: CASGKKDRAGSPLHF; clone_size: NA; v_call: TRBV21-1; d_call: NA; j_call: TRBJ1-6
cdr3_nt: TGTGCCAGCAGCCAAGAACTGACCCGGGACAGCTATAGCAATCAGCCCCAGCATTTT; cdr3_aa: CASSQELTRDSYSNQPQHF; clone_size: NA; v_call: TRBV14; d_call: TRBD1; j_call: TRBJ1-5
cdr3_nt: TGCAGCGTTCCCCCGGGACAGACTAACTATGGCTACACCTTC; cdr3_aa: CSVPPGQTNYGYTF; clone_size: NA; v_call: TRBV29-1; d_call: TRBD1; j_call: TRBJ1-2